The clone carrying this T cell receptor beta chain was seen ten or more times. Its antigen is unidentified. This sample was taken from a study of early T cells in non-severe SARS-CoV-2 infection. The germline gives CDR1 LGHDT, CDR2 YNNKEL (reference sequence). V was cut by 4 bases and J by 0 bases, with 4 bases left in between. The length of the CDR3 is 14 residues. Individual cDNA molecules were tagged with unique molecular identifiers, the study reported. In TCRdb, the 5' RACE reads were re-called with MiXCR into one record per CDR3 protein. The sample has almost 30,000 distinct CDR3 sequences, approximately 5.4% seen once. Study findings and constraints: Database matching using VDJdb favored anti-spike CD8 responses, with private and CD4 specificities left missing.

The source is an adult who was a healthcare worker with PCR-confirmed SARS-CoV-2 infection or an uninfected control (not recorded which). The chain employs TRBV3-1 and TRBJ1-6; D is undetermined. Material: whole blood. The CDR3 DNA is TGTGCCAGCAGCCCAAGCTCCTATAATTCACCCCTCCACTTT. Translation: CASSPSSYNSPLHF.